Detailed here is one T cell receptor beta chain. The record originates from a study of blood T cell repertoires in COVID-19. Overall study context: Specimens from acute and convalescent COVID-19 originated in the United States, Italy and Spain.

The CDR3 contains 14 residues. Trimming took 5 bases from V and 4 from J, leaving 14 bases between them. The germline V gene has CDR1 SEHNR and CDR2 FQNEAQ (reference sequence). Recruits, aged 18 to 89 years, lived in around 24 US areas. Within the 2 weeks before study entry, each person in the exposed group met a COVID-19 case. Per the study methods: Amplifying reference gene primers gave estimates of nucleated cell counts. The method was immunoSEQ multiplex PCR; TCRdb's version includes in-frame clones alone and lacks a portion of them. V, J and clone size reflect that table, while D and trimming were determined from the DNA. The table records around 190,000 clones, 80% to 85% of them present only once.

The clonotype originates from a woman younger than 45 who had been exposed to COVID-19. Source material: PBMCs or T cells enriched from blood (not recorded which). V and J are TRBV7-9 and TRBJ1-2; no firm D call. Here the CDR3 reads CASSPSGEGYGYTF. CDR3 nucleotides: TGTGCCAGCAGCCCCTCTGGGGAGGGCTATGGCTACACCTTC.